This T cell receptor (beta chain) stems from a study of OX40 agonist ivuxolimab in advanced cancers. The repertoire was sequenced with immunoSEQ multiplex PCR; TCRdb's copy has only in-frame clones and lacks some. The sample yields roughly 65,000 clones, about 82% seen once. Study findings and constraints: Undetermined was the antigen specificity of the expanded peripheral T cells. Dosing at 0.1 to 3.0 mg/kg was accompanied by clonal expansion of CD4+ and CD8+ blood T cells by week 6.

Remarks on this clone: Antigen specificity is unknown.

The V gene's germline CDR1 is MGHRA and CDR2 YSYEKL. V trimming: 4 bases; J trimming: 9 bases; junction bases outside the gene matches: 17. The CDR3 extends over 17 amino acids. The chain has TRBV4-1 and TRBJ2-3; 9 bases are a match to TRBD2. The sequence was collected from an adult with an advanced solid tumor such as melanoma, head and neck, liver or kidney cancer. The sample in question was CD4+ or CD8+ T cells sorted from blood, obtained in a trial of the OX40 agonist ivuxolimab. The CDR3 here is CASSPGGETSGPLTQYF. The CDR3 DNA reads TGCGCCAGCAGCCCTGGTGGGGAGACTAGCGGTCCCCTGACGCAGTATTTT.